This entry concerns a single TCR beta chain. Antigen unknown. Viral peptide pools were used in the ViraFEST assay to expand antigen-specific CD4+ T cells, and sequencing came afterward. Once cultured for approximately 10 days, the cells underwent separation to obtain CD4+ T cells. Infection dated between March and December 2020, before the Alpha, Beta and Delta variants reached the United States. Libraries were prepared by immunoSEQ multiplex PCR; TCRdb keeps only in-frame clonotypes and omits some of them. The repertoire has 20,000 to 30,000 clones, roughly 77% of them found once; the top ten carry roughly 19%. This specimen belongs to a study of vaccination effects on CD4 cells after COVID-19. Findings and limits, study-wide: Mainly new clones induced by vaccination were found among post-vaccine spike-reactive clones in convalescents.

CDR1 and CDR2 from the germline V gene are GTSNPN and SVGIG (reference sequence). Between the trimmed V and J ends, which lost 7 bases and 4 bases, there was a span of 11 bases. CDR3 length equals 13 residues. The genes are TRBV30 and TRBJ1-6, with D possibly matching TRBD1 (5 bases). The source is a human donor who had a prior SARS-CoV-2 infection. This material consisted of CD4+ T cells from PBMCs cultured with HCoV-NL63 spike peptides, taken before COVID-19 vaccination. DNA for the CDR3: TGTGCCTACGGGACGGAGTATAATTCACCCCTCCACTTT. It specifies CAYGTEYNSPLHF.